These 15 T cell receptor beta chains came from one sample sequenced in a study of blood T cell repertoires in COVID-19 (TCRdb year 2020). Receptor amplification or capture employed the immunoSEQ multiplex PCR assay. The table comes from immuneACCESS by way of TCRdb, which keeps in-frame sequences with V and J called. Part of the clones is missing from these tables; in studies checked, under half for an unresolved V gene and the rest for unknown reasons. A total of about 92,000 clones appear in this sample, about 71% of them only once. The top ten hold roughly 24% of the sample. The specimen was peripheral blood. These receptors all come from a woman aged 55-70 years in a cohort sampled during active or convalescent COVID-19.

The chain combines TRBV10-3 with TRBJ2-5; 8 positions match TRBD2. Germline CDR1 is ENHRY and CDR2 is SYGVKD. The CDR3 consists of 15 residues. The V and J ends lost 9 bases and 0 bases, in that order; junction bases with no gene match: 9. CDR3 in DNA: TGTGCCATAGGGCCGGGCGGGGGGTACCAAGAGACCCAGTACTTC. It specifies CAIGPGGGYQETQYF.

V and J are TRBV15 and TRBJ1-2; no firm D call. V dropped 1 base and J dropped 5 bases, with 5 bases sitting between them. This CDR3 is 12 amino acids long. Germline-derived CDR1 and CDR2 are LNHNV and YYDKDF (reference sequence). CDR3 residues: CATSRAEYGYTF. The CDR3 nucleotides are TGTGCCACCAGCAGAGCCGAGTATGGCTACACCTTC. Using reference TRBV15 and TRBJ1-2 for the parts outside the CDR3, the full variable domain is DAMVIQNPRYQVTQFGKPVTLSCSQTLNHNVMYWYQQKSSQAPKLLFHYYDKDFNNEADTPDNFQSRRPNTSFCFLDIRSPGLGDTAMYLCATSRAEYGYTFGSGTRLTVV.

This clone is a singleton in its sample. The rearrangement links TRBV19 to TRBJ2-3; D perhaps matches TRBD1 (5 bases). The CDR3 sequence is 15 residues long. Germline lookup yields CDR1 LNHDA and CDR2 SQIVND (reference sequence). V gave up 4 bases and J gave up 0 bases, with 11 bases separating them. The CDR3 loop reads CASSTQVSSTDTQYF. CDR3 nucleotides: TGTGCCAGTAGTACACAGGTCTCTAGCACAGATACGCAGTATTTT.

At least ten counts were recorded for this clone. The chain carries TRBV7-3 and TRBJ2-1, with 8 positions matching TRBD2. V was clipped by 2 bases and J by 9 bases; unmatched bases: 9. CDR1 and CDR2 (germline): SGHTA, FQGTGA. The CDR3 is made up of 15 amino acids. CDR3 sequence reads: CASSLGRGGLGEQFF. The DNA for the CDR3 is TGTGCCAGCAGCTTAGGCCGGGGGGGCCTTGGTGAGCAGTTCTTC.

CDR3 region: CASAFSNTEAFF. The CDR3 nucleotides are TGTGCCAGCGCTTTCAGTAACACTGAAGCTTTCTTT. The chain is built from TRBV6-5 and TRBJ1-1, with D uncertain. The CDR3 covers 12 residues. V was pared by 8 bases and J by 2 bases, with 9 bases between. The germline gives CDR1 MNHEY, CDR2 SVGAGI.

The chain recombines TRBV30 with TRBJ2-7, with 9 bases identical to TRBD1. The CDR3 covers 14 residues. With 1 base clipped from V and 9 bases from J, the junction kept 10 bases outside the gene matches. Germline CDR1 reads GTSNPN; CDR2 reads SVGIG (reference sequence). The CDR3 protein is CAWSDSDRGKVQYF. The CDR3 DNA follows: TGTGCCTGGAGTGACTCCGACAGGGGGAAGGTGCAGTACTTC. Looking up the rest from reference TRBV30 and TRBJ2-7 gives the full variable domain: SQTIHQWPATLVQPVGSPLSLECTVEGTSNPNLYWYRQAAGRGLQLLFYSVGIGQISSEVPQNLSASRPQDRQFILSSKKLLLSDSGFYLCAWSDSDRGKVQYFGPGTRLTVT.

V and J are TRBV6-5 and TRBJ2-5; possible D gene TRBD2, 6 bases. Germline V lookup: CDR1 MNHEY, CDR2 SVGAGI. Between the trimmed V and J ends, which lost 6 bases and 1 base, there was a span of 15 bases. This CDR3 comprises 15 residues. The CDR3: CASRRTITTQETQYF. CDR3 DNA: TGTGCCAGCAGAAGGACTATTACCACCCAAGAGACCCAGTACTTC.

This clone was observed a few times. The chain is built from TRBV28 and TRBJ1-2; D call uncertain. The CDR3 has 12 residues. In germline, CDR1 is MDHEN, CDR2 SYDVKM. The V gene lost 4 bases and the J gene lost 4 bases, with 7 bases spanning the gap. The CDR3 loop is CASSSRLYGYTF. CDR3 coding DNA: TGTGCCAGCAGTTCCAGGCTCTATGGCTACACCTTC.

The chain combines TRBV19 with TRBJ2-1, with D tentatively TRBD2 (5 bases). The V and J ends lost 5 bases and 9 bases respectively, with 23 bases between them. Germline CDR1 reads LNHDA; CDR2 reads SQIVND (reference sequence). The length of the CDR3 is 16 residues. CDR3 bases: TGTGCCAGTAGTCCCCAGAGGGATACTTACAATAGTGAGCAGTTCTTC. This sequence encodes CASSPQRDTYNSEQFF.

This clone has only a few counts. The chain employs TRBV28 and TRBJ1-5; maybe TRBD1 (6 bases). Germline V gene data show CDR1 as MDHEN and CDR2 as SYDVKM. This CDR3 is 16 amino acids long. Between the trimmed V and J ends, which lost 6 bases and 2 bases, there was a span of 17 bases. CDR3 DNA sequence: TGTGCCAGCAGAGGGGCAGGGGAACGAGGCAATCAGCCCCAGCATTTT. It codes for CASRGAGERGNQPQHF.

The V gene is TRBV4-3, the J gene TRBJ1-2; perhaps TRBD1 as D (6 bases). The CDR3 is 15 amino acids. CDR1 and CDR2 (germline): LGHNA, YSLEER. V was clipped by 3 bases and J by 1 base, with 12 bases between them. For the CDR3, the DNA is TGCGCCAGCAGCCACGGAACAGGGCTTAACTATGGCTACACCTTC. Amino acid sequence: CASSHGTGLNYGYTF.

As DNA, the CDR3 is TGCGCCAGCAGACGGACGGGGGAAGATACGCAGTATTTT. It encodes CASRRTGEDTQYF. V and J are TRBV4-1 and TRBJ2-3; weak D call: TRBD2 (6 bases). Germline V gene data show CDR1 as MGHRA and CDR2 as YSYEKL. Trimming cost V 6 bases and J 5 bases, with 12 bases left between them. This CDR3 has 13 residues.

V and J are TRBV30 and TRBJ1-4; D gene uncertain. With 5 bases removed from V and 1 base from J, the gap between germline ends came to 14 bases. Germline loops: CDR1 GTSNPN, CDR2 SVGIG (reference sequence). This CDR3 spans 15 amino acids. CDR3 loop: CAWGALPGTNEKLFF. CDR3 in DNA: TGTGCCTGGGGTGCTTTGCCAGGAACTAATGAAAAACTGTTTTTT.

In its sample, this clone ranks as medium-sized (0.01 to 0.1%). The CDR3 sequence is CASSYSRDRGGQPQHF. In DNA, the CDR3 is TGTGCCAGCAGTTACTCGAGGGACAGGGGGGGTCAGCCCCAGCATTTT. V and J are TRBV6-2 or TRBV6-3 and TRBJ1-5; TRBD1 agrees at 11 bases. J lost 6 bases, V lost 0 bases, and 4 bases had no gene match. This CDR3 spans 16 amino acids. Germline V CDR1 and CDR2: MNHEY, SVGEGT.

This chain connects TRBV7-9 to TRBJ2-1; D may be TRBD1 (7 bases). The V end was cut by 5 bases, the J end by 5 bases, with 16 bases between. Germline-derived CDR1 and CDR2 are SEHNR and FQNEAQ (reference sequence). This CDR3 is 15 amino acids long. The DNA of the CDR3 is TGTGCCAGCAGCCACAACAGGGGAGGACACAATGAGCAGTTCTTC. Its translation is CASSHNRGGHNEQFF.